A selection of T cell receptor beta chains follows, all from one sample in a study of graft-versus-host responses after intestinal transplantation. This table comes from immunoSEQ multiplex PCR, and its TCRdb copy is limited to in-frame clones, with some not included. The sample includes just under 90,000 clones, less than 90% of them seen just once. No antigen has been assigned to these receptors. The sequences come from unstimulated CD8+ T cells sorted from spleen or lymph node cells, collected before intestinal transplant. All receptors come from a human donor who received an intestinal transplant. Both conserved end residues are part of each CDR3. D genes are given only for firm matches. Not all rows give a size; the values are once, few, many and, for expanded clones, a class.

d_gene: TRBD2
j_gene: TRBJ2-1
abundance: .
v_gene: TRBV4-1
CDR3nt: TGCGCCAGCAGCCAAGCGGGACTAGCGGGAGGGCTGAATGAGCAGTTCTTC
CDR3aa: CASSQAGLAGGLNEQFF

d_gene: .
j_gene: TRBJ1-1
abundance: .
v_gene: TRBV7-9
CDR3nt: TGTGCCAGCAGCGCCCCGGGGGAAACTGAAGCTTTCTTT
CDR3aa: CASSAPGETEAFF

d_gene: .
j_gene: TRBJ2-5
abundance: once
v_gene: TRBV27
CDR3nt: TGTGCCAGCAGCCCAAGTTGGTACCAAGAGACCCAGTACTTC
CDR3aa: CASSPSWYQETQYF

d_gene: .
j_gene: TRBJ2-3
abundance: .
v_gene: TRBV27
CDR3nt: TGTGCCAGCAGTCCATGGGGGCACACAGATACGCAGTATTTT
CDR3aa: CASSPWGHTDTQYF

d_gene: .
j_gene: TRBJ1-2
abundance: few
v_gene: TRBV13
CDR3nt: TGTGCCAGCAGCTTAGAGGGGGGGCTATATGGCTACACCTTC
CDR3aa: CASSLEGGLYGYTF

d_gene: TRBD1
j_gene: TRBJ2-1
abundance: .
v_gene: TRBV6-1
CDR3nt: TGTGCCAGCAGTGAGCCCGGGACAGGGGGATACAATGAGCAGTTCTTC
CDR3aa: CASSEPGTGGYNEQFF

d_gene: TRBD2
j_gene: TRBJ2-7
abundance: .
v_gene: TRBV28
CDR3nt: TGTGCCAGCAGTTTAACTAGCGGGGGCTACGAGCAGTACTTC
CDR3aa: CASSLTSGGYEQYF

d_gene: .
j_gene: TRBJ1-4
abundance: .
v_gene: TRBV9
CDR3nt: TGTGCCAGCAGCGTAGATTTCTTAGGGGCGGAGGTTGGAAAACTGTTTTTT
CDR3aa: CASSVDFLGAEVGKLFF

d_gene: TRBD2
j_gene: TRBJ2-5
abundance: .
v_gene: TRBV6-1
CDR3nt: TGTGCCAGCTCGATCGGCGGGGGGGCCATAGAGACCCAGTACTTC
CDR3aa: CASSIGGGAIETQYF

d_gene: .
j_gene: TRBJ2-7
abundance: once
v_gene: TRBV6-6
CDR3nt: TGTGCCAGCAGTTACTCCCCTAGCTGGAACTCCTACGAGCAGTACTTC
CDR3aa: CASSYSPSWNSYEQYF

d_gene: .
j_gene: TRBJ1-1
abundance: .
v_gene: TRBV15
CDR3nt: TGTGCCACCAGCAGAGATGGAGGAGCTGAAGCTTTCTTT
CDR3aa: CATSRDGGAEAFF

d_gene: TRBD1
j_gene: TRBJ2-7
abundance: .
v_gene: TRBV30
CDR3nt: TGTGCCTACTCGGGACAGCCCTACGAGCAGTACTTC
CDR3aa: CAYSGQPYEQYF

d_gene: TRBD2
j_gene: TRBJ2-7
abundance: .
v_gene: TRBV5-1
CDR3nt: TGCGCCAGCAGCCCTCTAGCGGGAGCCTTCTCCTACGAGCAGTACTTC
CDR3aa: CASSPLAGAFSYEQYF

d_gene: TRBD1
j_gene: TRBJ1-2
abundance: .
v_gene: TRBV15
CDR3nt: TGTGCCACCAGCAGAGACAAGGGGGCGAACTATGGCTACACCTTC
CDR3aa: CATSRDKGANYGYTF

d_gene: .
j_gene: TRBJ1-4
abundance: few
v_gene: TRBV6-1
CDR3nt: TGTGCCAGCAGTGAAACTGGCAGGGTTTGGGAAAAACTGTTTTTT
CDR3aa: CASSETGRVWEKLFF

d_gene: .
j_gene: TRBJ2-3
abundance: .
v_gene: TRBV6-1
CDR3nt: TGTGCCAGCAGTGTTCTCGCTTCAGATACGCAGTATTTT
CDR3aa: CASSVLASDTQYF

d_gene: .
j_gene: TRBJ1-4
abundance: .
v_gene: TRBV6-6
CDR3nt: TGTGCCAGCAGGGGTGCAACTAATGAAAAACTGTTTTTT
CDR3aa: CASRGATNEKLFF

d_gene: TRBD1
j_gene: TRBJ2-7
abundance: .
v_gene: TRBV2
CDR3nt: TGTGCCAGCAGGGAAGGAACAGGGGACGAGCAGTACTTC
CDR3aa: CASREGTGDEQYF

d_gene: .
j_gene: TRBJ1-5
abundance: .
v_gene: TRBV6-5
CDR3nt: TGTGCCAGCAGTTACTCGCGAGGGGGGCTTCAGCATTTT
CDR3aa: CASSYSRGGLQHF

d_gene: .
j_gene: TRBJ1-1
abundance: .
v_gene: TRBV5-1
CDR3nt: TGCGCCAGCAGCTTGTCTCCGGGACCACGGGGGCTGAACACTGAAGCTTTCTTT
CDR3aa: CASSLSPGPRGLNTEAFF

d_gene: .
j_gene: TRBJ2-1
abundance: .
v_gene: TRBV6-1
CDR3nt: TGTGCCAGCAGTGCAGGACGGGAGTACAGGTTGAATGAGCAGTTCTTC
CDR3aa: CASSAGREYRLNEQFF

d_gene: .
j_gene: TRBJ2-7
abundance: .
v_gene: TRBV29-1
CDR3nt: TGCAGCGCCTTCGGATCGGTGGGATTTGGCTCCTACGAGCAGTACTTC
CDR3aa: CSAFGSVGFGSYEQYF

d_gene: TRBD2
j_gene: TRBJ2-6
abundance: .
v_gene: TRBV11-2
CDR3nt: TGTGCCAGCAGCTCCCCGGGGGGGGTATCTGGGGCCAACGTCCTGACTTTC
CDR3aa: CASSSPGGVSGANVLTF

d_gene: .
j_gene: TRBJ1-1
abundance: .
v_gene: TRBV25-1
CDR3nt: TGTGCCAGCAGTGACGATGGGGAAACTGAAGCTTTCTTT
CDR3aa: CASSDDGETEAFF

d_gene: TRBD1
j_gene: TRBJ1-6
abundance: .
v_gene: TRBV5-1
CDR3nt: TGCGCCAGCAGTAGAGCAACAGGGGCCCTATCAGAACCCCTCCACTTT
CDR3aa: CASSRATGALSEPLHF

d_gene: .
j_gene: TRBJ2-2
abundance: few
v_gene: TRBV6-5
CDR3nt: TGTGCCAGCAGTTACGGGGGACGTATATCCGGGGAGCTGTTTTTT
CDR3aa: CASSYGGRISGELFF

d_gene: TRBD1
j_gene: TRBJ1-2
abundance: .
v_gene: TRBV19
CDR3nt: TGTGCCAGCTCCGGGACAGTTTTGTATGGCTACACCTTC
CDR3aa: CASSGTVLYGYTF

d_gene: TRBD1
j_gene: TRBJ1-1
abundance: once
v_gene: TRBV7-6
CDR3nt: TGTGCCAGCAGTGAGGACAGGGCTAACACTGAAGCTTTCTTT
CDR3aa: CASSEDRANTEAFF

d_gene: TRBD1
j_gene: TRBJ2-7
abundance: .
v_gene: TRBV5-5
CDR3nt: TGTGCCAGCAGCAACGGACAGGGGGCTAAACCCTACGAGCAGTACTTC
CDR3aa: CASSNGQGAKPYEQYF

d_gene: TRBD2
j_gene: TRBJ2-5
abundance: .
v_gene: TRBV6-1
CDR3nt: TGTGCCAGCAGTGATTTGGCTAGCGGGGCCCCTCAAGAGACCCAGTACTTC
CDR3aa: CASSDLASGAPQETQYF

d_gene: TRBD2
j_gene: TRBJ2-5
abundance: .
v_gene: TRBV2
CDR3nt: TGTGCCAGCAGTGAGGGGCTAGCGGGGGACCAAGAGACCCAGTACTTC
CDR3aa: CASSEGLAGDQETQYF

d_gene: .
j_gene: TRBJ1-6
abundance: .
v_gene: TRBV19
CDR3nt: TGTGCCAGTAGTATATTTCTCGCGGACAGATATAATTCACCCCTCCACTTT
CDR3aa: CASSIFLADRYNSPLHF

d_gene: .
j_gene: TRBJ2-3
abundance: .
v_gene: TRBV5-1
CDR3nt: TGCGCCAGCAGCCTCCACCCGGACGGTTCAGATACGCAGTATTTT
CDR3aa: CASSLHPDGSDTQYF

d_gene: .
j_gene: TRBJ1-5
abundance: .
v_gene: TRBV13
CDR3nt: TGTGCCAGCAGCTTAGGGCTTACTCAGCCCCAGCATTTT
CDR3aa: CASSLGLTQPQHF

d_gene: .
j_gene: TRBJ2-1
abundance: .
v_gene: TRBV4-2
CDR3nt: TGTGCCAGCAGCCAAGATTGGAGGAATGAGCAGTTCTTC
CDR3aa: CASSQDWRNEQFF

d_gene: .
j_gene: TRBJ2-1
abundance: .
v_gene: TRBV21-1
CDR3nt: TGTGCCAGCAGCAAAGAATCTCTTTCGGAGGACAGCTCCTACAATGAGCAGTTCTTC
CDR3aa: CASSKESLSEDSSYNEQFF

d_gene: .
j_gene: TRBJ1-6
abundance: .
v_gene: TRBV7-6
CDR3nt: TGTGCCAGCAGCTTAGCCGACCGGACACCCCTCCACTTT
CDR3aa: CASSLADRTPLHF

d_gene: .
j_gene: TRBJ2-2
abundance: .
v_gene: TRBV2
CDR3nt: TGTGCCAGCAGTGAAAGCACCGGGGAGCTGTTTTTT
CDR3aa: CASSESTGELFF

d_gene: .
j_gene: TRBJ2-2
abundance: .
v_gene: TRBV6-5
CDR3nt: TGTGCCAGCAGTTACTCTCTAGGGTCCGGGGAGCTGTTTTTT
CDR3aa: CASSYSLGSGELFF

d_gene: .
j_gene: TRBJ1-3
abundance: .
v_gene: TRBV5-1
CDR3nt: TGCGCCAGCAGCTTGGTGGGCAGTCCTCGTTCTGGAAACACCATATATTTT
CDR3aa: CASSLVGSPRSGNTIYF

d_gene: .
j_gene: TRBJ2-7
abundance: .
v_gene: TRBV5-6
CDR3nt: TGTGCCAGCAGCCTGGAGGGACAGTCCTACGAGCAGTACTTC
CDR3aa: CASSLEGQSYEQYF

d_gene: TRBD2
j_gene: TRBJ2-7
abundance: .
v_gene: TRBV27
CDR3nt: TGTGCCAGCCGCCCGAGGGGACTAGCGGGGATATCCTACGAGCAGTACTTC
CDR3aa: CASRPRGLAGISYEQYF

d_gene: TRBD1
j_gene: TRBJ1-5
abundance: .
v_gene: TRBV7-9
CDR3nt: TGTGCCAGCAGCCGAGGCCCGGGACAGGGAGGTACCAATCAGCCCCAGCATTTT
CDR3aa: CASSRGPGQGGTNQPQHF

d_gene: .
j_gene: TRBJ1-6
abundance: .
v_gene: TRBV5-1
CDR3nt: TGCGCCAGCAGCTGGGACGGAAATTCACCCCTCCACTTT
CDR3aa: CASSWDGNSPLHF

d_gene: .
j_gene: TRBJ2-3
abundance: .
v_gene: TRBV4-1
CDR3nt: TGCGCCAGCAGCGGCAGCACAGATACGCAGTATTTT
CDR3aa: CASSGSTDTQYF

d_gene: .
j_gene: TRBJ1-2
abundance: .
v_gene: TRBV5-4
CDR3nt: TGTGCCAGCAGCCACCCTCGGACAGCCAACTATGGCTACACCTTC
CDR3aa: CASSHPRTANYGYTF

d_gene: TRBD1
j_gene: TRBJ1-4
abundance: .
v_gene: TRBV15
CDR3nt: TGTGCCACCAGCAGAGCCAACAGGGGGGGGGATGAAAAACTGTTTTTT
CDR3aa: CATSRANRGGDEKLFF

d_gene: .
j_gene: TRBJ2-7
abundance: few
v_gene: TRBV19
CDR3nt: TGTGCCAGTAGTACCAAAGGCTACGAGCAGTACTTC
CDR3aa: CASSTKGYEQYF

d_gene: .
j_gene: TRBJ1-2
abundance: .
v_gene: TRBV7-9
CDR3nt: TGTGCCAGCAGCCTATTAACGGGCGTCAAGGGAAGTGGCTACACCTTC
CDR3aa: CASSLLTGVKGSGYTF

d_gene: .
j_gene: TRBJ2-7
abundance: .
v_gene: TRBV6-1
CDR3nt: TGTGCCAGCAGTGAAGGGGGCGAGCAGTACTTC
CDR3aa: CASSEGGEQYF

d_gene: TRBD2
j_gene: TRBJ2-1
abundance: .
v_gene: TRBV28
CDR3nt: TGTGCCAGCTATAGCGGGAATGAGCAGTTCTTC
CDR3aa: CASYSGNEQFF